A selection of T cell receptor beta chains follows, all from one sample in a study of kidney transplant recipient with SARS-CoV-2 infection. A single record per CDR3 protein comes from TCRdb applying MiXCR to the reads. The sample has 200,000 to 250,000 distinct CDR3 sequences, around 30% seen once. Specimen: a blood sample, collected at baseline and between days 110 and 120 from a kidney transplant recipient. The receptors derive from a young adult male patient who had COVID-19 and was a kidney transplant recipient. Some T cells could come from the graft donor. CDR3s include the opening cysteine and the closing phenylalanine or tryptophan. The D gene is left open where the match is weak. Size tells how often a clone was seen (once, few, many) or the class of an expanded clone, and some rows leave it out.

d_call | clone_size | j_call | v_call | cdr3_nt | cdr3_aa
NA | few | TRBJ2-3 | TRBV7-3 | TGTGCCAGCAGCACCTATAGCACAGATACGCAGTATTTT | CASSTYSTDTQYF
NA | many | TRBJ1-2 | TRBV11-3 | TGTGCCAGCAGCGATCTGGCCGATCTCGGAAAGACCTATGGCTACACCTTC | CASSDLADLGKTYGYTF
NA | NA | TRBJ1-1 | TRBV28 | TGTGCCAGCAGCGCCCCCAGCGTGGGGAACACTGAAGCTTTCTTT | CASSAPSVGNTEAFF
TRBD1 | many | TRBJ2-4 | TRBV25-1 | TGTGCCAGCAGTAAGGACAGGGGTATCACGAGGGACATTCAGTACTTC | CASSKDRGITRDIQYF
TRBD1 | many | TRBJ1-4 | TRBV5-4 | TGTGCCAGCAGCCGCGGGACAGGGGAATGTCTTTTT | CASSRGTGECLF
TRBD2 | many | TRBJ2-7 | TRBV19 | TGTGCCAGTAGTATCGGTAGCGGGGTGCAGAGCTCCTACGAGCAGTACTTC | CASSIGSGVQSSYEQYF
NA | many | TRBJ1-2 | TRBV11-3 | TGTGCCAGCAGCGTGTCTCCCGATCTCGGAAAGACCTATGGCTACACCTTC | CASSVSPDLGKTYGYTF
NA | many | TRBJ2-5 | TRBV5-1 | TGCGCCAGCAGCTTCAGGCCGAGAGTGGCGGCGCGGGAGACCCAGTACTTC | CASSFRPRVAARETQYF
NA | few | TRBJ1-2 | TRBV5-3 | TGTGCCAGAATTGTTAGAGTGGTGAGAAAGACCTATGGCTACACCTTC | CARIVRVVRKTYGYTF
NA | NA | TRBJ1-2 | TRBV12-3/TRBV12-4 | TGTGCCAGCAGTCATCCGATCAGCTTCCGAAAGACCTATGGCTACACCTTC | CASSHPISFRKTYGYTF
TRBD2 | few | TRBJ2-1 | TRBV3-1 | TGTGCCAGCAGCCCCGCCCCTTGGAGCGGGGGGCCCCTCTACAATGAGCAGTTCTTC | CASSPAPWSGGPLYNEQFF
TRBD1 | many | TRBJ2-7 | TRBV27 | TGTGCCAGCAGTTACGGGACAGGGCCCGCCTACGAGCAGTACTTC | CASSYGTGPAYEQYF
TRBD1 | many | TRBJ1-1 | TRBV7-9 | TGTGCCAGCAGATTCACAGGGGGCTCTGGCACTGAAGCTTTCTTT | CASRFTGGSGTEAFF
NA | NA | TRBJ1-6 | TRBV5-1 | TGCGCCAGCAGCCTGAGGCCGGAAAATTCACCCCTCCACTTT | CASSLRPENSPLHF
TRBD1 | NA | TRBJ1-2 | TRBV28 | TGTGCCAGCACCCCTCGGGACAGGCCCTATGGCTACACCTTC | CASTPRDRPYGYTF
TRBD2 | few | TRBJ2-3 | TRBV5-6 | TGTGCCAGCAGGCGACTAGCGGGAGTTGGAGATACGCAGTATTTT | CASRRLAGVGDTQYF
NA | few | TRBJ2-1 | TRBV19 | TGTGCCAGTAGCGGGGACACCTACAATGAGCAGTTCTTC | CASSGDTYNEQFF
TRBD2 | NA | TRBJ2-1 | TRBV7-9 | TGTGCCAGCAGCTTATTTGGACTAGCGGGAGGGCCTGACAATGAGCAGTTCTTC | CASSLFGLAGGPDNEQFF
TRBD2 | NA | TRBJ2-3 | TRBV4-1 | TGCGCCAGCAGCCAAGGTCCCCCAGCGGGAGTCACAGATACGCAGTATTTT | CASSQGPPAGVTDTQYF
NA | NA | TRBJ2-6 | TRBV7-8 | TGTGCCAGCAGTTTTAGTAATGACAGACCTGGGGCCAACGTCCTGACTTTC | CASSFSNDRPGANVLTF
NA | few | TRBJ1-2 | TRBV11-1 | TGTGCCATCAGCAGTCGCGCTAAGGCTGGAAAGACCTATGGCTACACCTTC | CAISSRAKAGKTYGYTF
NA | many | TRBJ1-2 | TRBV15 | TGTGCCACCAGCAAAGCGGTAAGGTGTGGAAAGACCTATGGCTACACCTTC | CATSKAVRCGKTYGYTF
NA | many | TRBJ1-2 | TRBV29-1 | TGCAGCGTTGAAAGGGGGTTAAGTCGCGATGGCTACACCTTC | CSVERGLSRDGYTF
NA | many | TRBJ1-2 | TRBV20-1 | TGCAGTGCTTACATGCGGCTGTTTCGAAAGACCTATGGCTACACCTTC | CSAYMRLFRKTYGYTF
NA | many | TRBJ1-1 | TRBV12-5 | TGTGCTAGTGGTTTGGTACTTGGGACAAATTCTGAAGCTTTCTTT | CASGLVLGTNSEAFF
TRBD1 | many | TRBJ1-2 | TRBV7-9 | TGTGCCAGCAGTCCAGGTCGGGACAGCGGCTATGGCTACACCTTC | CASSPGRDSGYGYTF
NA | few | TRBJ1-2 | TRBV24-1 | TGTGCCACCAGTAAAAACGTTAGTACCAGAAAGACCTATGGCTACACCTTC | CATSKNVSTRKTYGYTF
NA | few | TRBJ1-2 | TRBV7-6 | TGTGCCAGCAGCTGGGGAACTGAATCTCGAAAGACCTATGGCTACACCTTC | CASSWGTESRKTYGYTF
TRBD2 | NA | TRBJ2-3 | TRBV9 | TGTGCCAGCAGCCGGGGGGATGGGACTACGCAGTATTTT | CASSRGDGTTQYF
TRBD1 | many | TRBJ2-6 | TRBV20-1 | TGCAGTGCCCCAGGAGGGACAGGGAGCCGTAACTTTGGGGCCAACGTCCTGACTTTC | CSAPGGTGSRNFGANVLTF
NA | NA | TRBJ2-6 | TRBV7-8 | TGTGCCAGCAGCCAACAGACCCCGGCTGGGGCCAACGTCCTGACTTTC | CASSQQTPAGANVLTF
TRBD2 | NA | TRBJ2-1 | TRBV28 | TGTGCCAGCAGTTCTACGCCTAGCGGGGGTTACAATGAGCAGTTCTTC | CASSSTPSGGYNEQFF
TRBD2 | many | TRBJ2-1 | TRBV24-1 | TGTGCCACCAGTGAAGCGGGACTAGCGGGAGATGAGCAGTTCTTC | CATSEAGLAGDEQFF
NA | many | TRBJ1-2 | TRBV11-3 | TGTGCCAGCAGCAGCCCGTACGATCTCGGAAAGACCTATGGCTACACCTTC | CASSSPYDLGKTYGYTF
NA | many | TRBJ2-7 | TRBV12-3/TRBV12-4 | TGTGCCAGCAGTCCGGGGGCCTTGGGCGAGCAGTACTTC | CASSPGALGEQYF
NA | few | TRBJ2-1 | TRBV19 | TGTGCCAGTATGACGCCTAGTTCCTACAATGAGCAGTTCTTC | CASMTPSSYNEQFF
TRBD1 | many | TRBJ1-2 | TRBV12-3/TRBV12-4 | TGTGCCAGCAGGTACGAAGGGGGCGGTGGCTACACCTTC | CASRYEGGGGYTF
NA | many | TRBJ2-6 | TRBV6-2/TRBV6-3 | TGTGCCAGCAGTCGAGAGGGCTCTGGGGCCAACGTCCTGACTTTC | CASSREGSGANVLTF
NA | many | TRBJ1-1 | TRBV2 | TGTGCCAGCAGCAGGGCCACTGAAGCTTTCTTT | CASSRATEAFF
NA | many | TRBJ1-2 | TRBV12-5 | TGTGCTAGTGGTAGGTTTATTTTGCAGGGAAAGACCTATGGCTACACCTTC | CASGRFILQGKTYGYTF
TRBD1 | many | TRBJ1-2 | TRBV29-1 | TGCAGCGTTGAAGATCAGCAGGGGGGTAATGGCTACACCTTC | CSVEDQQGGNGYTF
TRBD2 | NA | TRBJ2-2 | TRBV28 | TGTGCCAGCAGTTTATCCGGGCAGACTAGCGGGATCACCGGGGAGCTGTTTTTT | CASSLSGQTSGITGELFF
TRBD1 | few | TRBJ2-1 | TRBV10-1 | TGCGCCAGCAGTGAGTGGAGGGGGACAGGGTCTCATGAGCAGTTCTTC | CASSEWRGTGSHEQFF
TRBD2 | many | TRBJ2-2 | TRBV20-1 | TGCAGTGCTAGGGTCGGGAGGGGGGCCGGGGAGCTGTTTTTT | CSARVGRGAGELFF
TRBD2 | NA | TRBJ2-3 | TRBV19 | TGTGCCAGTACGGCGGGAGCCTGGACAGATACGCAGTATTTT | CASTAGAWTDTQYF
NA | many | TRBJ2-6 | TRBV6-6 | TGTGCCAGCAGTTACTCGTTTATCTCTGGGGCCAACGTCCTGACTTTC | CASSYSFISGANVLTF
NA | few | TRBJ1-2 | TRBV10-1 | TGCGCCAGCAGTCCGTATGCAAGATCGCGAAAGACCTATGGCTACACCTTC | CASSPYARSRKTYGYTF
NA | few | TRBJ2-3 | TRBV21-1 | TGTGCCAGCAGATTATGGATAGCTACAGTCATGCAAGATACGCAGTATTTT | CASRLWIATVMQDTQYF
NA | many | TRBJ1-1 | TRBV30 | TGTGCCTGGGAGAGGAACACTGAAGCTTTCTTT | CAWERNTEAFF
NA | many | TRBJ2-7 | TRBV12-3/TRBV12-4 | TGTGCCAGCAGCCAGGACAGCGCCTACGAGCAGTACTTC | CASSQDSAYEQYF
NA | many | TRBJ1-2 | TRBV5-4 | TGTGCCAGCGCCATCCCCGTACCAGGAAAGACCTATGGCTACACCTTC | CASAIPVPGKTYGYTF
NA | once | TRBJ1-6 | TRBV27 | TGTACCAGCAGTCCCCGGGACCGCACCGGGTATAATTCACCCCTCCACTTT | CTSSPRDRTGYNSPLHF
NA | NA | TRBJ1-5 | TRBV1 | TGCACCAGCAGCCAAGATGGACAGAGGAGCAATCGGCCCCAGCATTTT | CTSSQDGQRSNRPQHF
NA | many | TRBJ1-6 | TRBV19 | TGTGCCACCAGACAGTTAAGCTCCTATAATTCACCCCTCCACTTT | CATRQLSSYNSPLHF
NA | many | TRBJ1-2 | TRBV16 | TGTGCCAGCAGCCCTAATGGGGTCGTTAGAAAGACCTATGGCTACACCTTC | CASSPNGVVRKTYGYTF
TRBD2 | many | TRBJ2-1 | TRBV9 | TGTGCCAGCAGCGTAGGGACTAGCGGCGACAATGAGCAGTTCTTC | CASSVGTSGDNEQFF
NA | many | TRBJ1-2 | TRBV11-2 | TGTGCCAGCAGCGGGTTCCTAACAAGCAGAAAGACCTATGGCTACACCTTC | CASSGFLTSRKTYGYTF